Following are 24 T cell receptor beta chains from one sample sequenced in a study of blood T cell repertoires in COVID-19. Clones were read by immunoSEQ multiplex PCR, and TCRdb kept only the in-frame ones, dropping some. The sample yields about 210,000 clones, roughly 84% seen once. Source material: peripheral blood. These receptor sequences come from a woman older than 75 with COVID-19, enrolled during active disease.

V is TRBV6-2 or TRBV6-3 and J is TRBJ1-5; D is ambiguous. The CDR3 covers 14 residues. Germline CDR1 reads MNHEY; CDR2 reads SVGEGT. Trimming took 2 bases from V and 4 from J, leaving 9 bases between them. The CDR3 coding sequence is TGTGCCAGCAGTTACGTACAGTCAAATCAGCCCCAGCATTTT. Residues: CASSYVQSNQPQHF.

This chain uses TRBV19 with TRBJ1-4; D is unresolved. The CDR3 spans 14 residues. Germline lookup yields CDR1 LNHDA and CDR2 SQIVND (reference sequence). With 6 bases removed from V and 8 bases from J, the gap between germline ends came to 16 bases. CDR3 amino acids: CASSPGREREKLFF. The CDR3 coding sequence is TGTGCCAGTAGCCCGGGAAGGGAACGCGAAAAACTGTTTTTT.

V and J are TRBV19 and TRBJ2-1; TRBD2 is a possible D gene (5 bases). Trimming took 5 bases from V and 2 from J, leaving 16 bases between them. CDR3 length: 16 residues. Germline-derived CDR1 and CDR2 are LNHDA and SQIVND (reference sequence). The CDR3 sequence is CASSQGSLPPYNEQFF. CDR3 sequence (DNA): TGTGCCAGTAGTCAAGGGAGCCTACCCCCCTACAATGAGCAGTTCTTC.

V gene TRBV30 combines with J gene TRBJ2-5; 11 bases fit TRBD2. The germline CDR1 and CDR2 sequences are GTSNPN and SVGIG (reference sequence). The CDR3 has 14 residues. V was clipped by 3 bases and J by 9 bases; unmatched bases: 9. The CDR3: CAWSPTSGARAQYF. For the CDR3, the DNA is TGTGCCTGGAGCCCGACTAGCGGGGCTCGGGCCCAGTACTTC. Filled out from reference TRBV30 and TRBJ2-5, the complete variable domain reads SQTIHQWPATLVQPVGSPLSLECTVEGTSNPNLYWYRQAAGRGLQLLFYSVGIGQISSEVPQNLSASRPQDRQFILSSKKLLLSDSGFYLCAWSPTSGARAQYFGPGTRLLVL.

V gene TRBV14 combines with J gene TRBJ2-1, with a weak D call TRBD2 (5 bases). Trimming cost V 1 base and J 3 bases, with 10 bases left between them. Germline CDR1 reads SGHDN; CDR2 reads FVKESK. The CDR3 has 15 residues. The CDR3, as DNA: TGTGCCAGCAGCCAAGGGGCTAGCATCTACAATGAGCAGTTCTTC. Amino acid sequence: CASSQGASIYNEQFF. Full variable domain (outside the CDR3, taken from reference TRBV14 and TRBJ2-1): EAGVTQFPSHSVIEKGQTVTLRCDPISGHDNLYWYRRVMGKEIKFLLHFVKESKQDESGMPNNRFLAERTGGTYSTLKVQPAELEDSGVYFCASSQGASIYNEQFFGPGTRLTVL.

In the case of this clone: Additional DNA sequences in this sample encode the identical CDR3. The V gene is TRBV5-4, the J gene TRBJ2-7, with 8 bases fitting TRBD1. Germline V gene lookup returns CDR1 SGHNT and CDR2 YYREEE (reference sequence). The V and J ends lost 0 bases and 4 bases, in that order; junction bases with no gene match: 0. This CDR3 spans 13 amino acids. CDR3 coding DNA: TGTGCCAGCAGCTTGGACAGGGGGTACGAGCAGTACGTC. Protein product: CASSLDRGYEQYV.

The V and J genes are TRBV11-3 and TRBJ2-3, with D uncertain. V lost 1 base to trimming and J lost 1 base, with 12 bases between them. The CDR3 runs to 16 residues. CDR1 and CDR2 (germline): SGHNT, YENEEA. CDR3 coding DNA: TGTGCCAGCAGCTTAGGTGCTACCCAGGGCACAGATACGCAGTATTTT. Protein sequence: CASSLGATQGTDTQYF.

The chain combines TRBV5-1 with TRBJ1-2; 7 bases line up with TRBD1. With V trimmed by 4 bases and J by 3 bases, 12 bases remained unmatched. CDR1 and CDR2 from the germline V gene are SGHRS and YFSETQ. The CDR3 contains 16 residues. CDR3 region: CASSPRPGQEDYGYTF. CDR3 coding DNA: TGCGCCAGCAGCCCTCGCCCCGGACAGGAGGACTATGGCTACACCTTC.

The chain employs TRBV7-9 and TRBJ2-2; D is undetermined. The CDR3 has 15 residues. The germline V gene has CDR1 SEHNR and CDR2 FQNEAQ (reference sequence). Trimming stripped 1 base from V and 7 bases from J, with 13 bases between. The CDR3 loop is CASSLDHKSNGELFF. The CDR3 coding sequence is TGTGCCAGCAGCTTAGATCACAAAAGTAACGGGGAGCTGTTTTTT.

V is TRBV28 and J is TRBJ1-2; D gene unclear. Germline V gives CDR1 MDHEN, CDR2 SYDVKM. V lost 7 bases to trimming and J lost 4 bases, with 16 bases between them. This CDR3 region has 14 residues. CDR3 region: CASTPEGPPYGYTF. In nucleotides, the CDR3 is TGTGCCAGCACCCCTGAGGGCCCGCCCTATGGCTACACCTTC.

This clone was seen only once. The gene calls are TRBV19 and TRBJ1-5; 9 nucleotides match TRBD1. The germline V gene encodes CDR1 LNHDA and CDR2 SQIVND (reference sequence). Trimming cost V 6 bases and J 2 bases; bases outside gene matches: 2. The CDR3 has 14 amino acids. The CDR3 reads CASRRTGGNQPQHF. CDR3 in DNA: TGTGCCAGTAGGAGGACAGGGGGCAATCAGCCCCAGCATTTT.

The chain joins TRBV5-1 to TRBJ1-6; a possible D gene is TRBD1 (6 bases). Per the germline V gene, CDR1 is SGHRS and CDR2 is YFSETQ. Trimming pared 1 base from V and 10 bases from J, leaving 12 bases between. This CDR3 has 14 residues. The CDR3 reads CASSLFSGESPLHF. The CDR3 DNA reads TGCGCCAGCAGCTTGTTCTCAGGGGAATCACCCCTCCACTTT.

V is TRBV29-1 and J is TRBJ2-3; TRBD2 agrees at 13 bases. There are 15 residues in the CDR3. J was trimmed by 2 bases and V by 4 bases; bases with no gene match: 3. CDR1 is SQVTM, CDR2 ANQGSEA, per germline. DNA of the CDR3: TGCAGCGTTGTGGGACTAGCGGGGAACACAGATACGCAGTATTTT. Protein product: CSVVGLAGNTDTQYF.

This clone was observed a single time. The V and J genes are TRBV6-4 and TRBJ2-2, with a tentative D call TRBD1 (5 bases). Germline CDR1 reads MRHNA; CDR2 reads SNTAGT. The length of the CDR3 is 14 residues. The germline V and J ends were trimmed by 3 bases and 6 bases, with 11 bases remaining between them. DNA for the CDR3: TGTGCCAGCAGTGAAGCAGGGCTCCCCGGGGAGCTGTTTTTT. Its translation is CASSEAGLPGELFF.

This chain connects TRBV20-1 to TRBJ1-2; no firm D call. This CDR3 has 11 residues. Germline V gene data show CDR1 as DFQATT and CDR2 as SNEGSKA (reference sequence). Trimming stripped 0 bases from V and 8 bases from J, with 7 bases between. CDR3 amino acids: CSARDEEGYTF. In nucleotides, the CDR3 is TGCAGTGCTAGAGATGAGGAAGGCTACACCTTC.

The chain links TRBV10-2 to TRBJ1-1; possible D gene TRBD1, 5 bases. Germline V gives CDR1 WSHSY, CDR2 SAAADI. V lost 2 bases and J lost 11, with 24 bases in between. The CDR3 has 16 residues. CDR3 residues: CASSERQKSPGEVAFF. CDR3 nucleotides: TGCGCCAGCAGTGAGAGACAGAAATCGCCGGGTGAAGTGGCTTTCTTT.

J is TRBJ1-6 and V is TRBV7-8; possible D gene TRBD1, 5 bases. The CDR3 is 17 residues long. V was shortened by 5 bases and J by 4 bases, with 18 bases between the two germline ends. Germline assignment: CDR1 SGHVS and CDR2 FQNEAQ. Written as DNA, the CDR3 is TGTGCCAGCAGCCCTCGACAGAGCCCGTCATATAATTCACCCCTCCACTTT. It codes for CASSPRQSPSYNSPLHF.

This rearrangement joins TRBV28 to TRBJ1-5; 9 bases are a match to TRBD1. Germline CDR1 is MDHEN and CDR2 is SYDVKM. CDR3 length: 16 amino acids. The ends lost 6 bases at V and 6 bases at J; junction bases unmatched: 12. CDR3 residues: CASSREQGARSQPQHF. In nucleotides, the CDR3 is TGTGCCAGCAGCCGAGAACAGGGGGCTAGGAGTCAGCCCCAGCATTTT.

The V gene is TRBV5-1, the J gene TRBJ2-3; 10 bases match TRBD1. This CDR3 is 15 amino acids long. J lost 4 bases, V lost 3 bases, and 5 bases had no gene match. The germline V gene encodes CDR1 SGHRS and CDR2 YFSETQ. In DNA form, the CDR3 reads TGCGCCAGCAGCTGGGGACAGGGGTTCGCAGATACGCAGTATTTT. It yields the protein CASSWGQGFADTQYF.

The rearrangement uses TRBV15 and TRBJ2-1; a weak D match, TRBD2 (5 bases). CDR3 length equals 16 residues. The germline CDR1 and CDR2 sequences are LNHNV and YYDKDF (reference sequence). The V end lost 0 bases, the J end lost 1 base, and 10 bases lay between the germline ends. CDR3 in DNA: TGTGCCACCAGCAGAGAAACTAGTCCTTCCTACAATGAGCAGTTCTTC. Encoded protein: CATSRETSPSYNEQFF.

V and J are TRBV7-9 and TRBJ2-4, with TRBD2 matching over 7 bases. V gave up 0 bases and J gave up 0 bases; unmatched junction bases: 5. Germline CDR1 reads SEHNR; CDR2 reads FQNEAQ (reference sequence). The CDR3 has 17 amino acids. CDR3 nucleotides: TGTGCCAGCAGCTTAGCGCGGGGAGGGATAGCCAAAAACATTCAGTACTTC. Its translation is CASSLARGGIAKNIQYF.

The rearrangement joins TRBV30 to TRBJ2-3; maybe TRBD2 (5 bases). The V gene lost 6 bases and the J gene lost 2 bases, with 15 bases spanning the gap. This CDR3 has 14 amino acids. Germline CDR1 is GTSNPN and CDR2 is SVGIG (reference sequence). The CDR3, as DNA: TGTGCCTGCATTCCCGGCGGGTCCACAGATACGCAGTATTTT. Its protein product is CACIPGGSTDTQYF.

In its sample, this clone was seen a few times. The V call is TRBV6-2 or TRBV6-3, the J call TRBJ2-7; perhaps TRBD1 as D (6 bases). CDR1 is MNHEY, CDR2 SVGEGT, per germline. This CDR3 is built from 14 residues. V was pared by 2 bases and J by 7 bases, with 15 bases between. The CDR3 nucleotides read TGTGCCAGCAGTTACGTACAGGGCTCGAGGGAGCAGTACGTC. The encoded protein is CASSYVQGSREQYV.

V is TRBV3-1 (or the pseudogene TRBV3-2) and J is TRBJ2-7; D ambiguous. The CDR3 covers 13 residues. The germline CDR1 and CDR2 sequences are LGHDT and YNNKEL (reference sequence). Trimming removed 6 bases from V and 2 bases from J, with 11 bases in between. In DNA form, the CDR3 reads TGTGCCAGCAGAAACTCCTACCCCTACGAGCAGTACTTC. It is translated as CASRNSYPYEQYF.